What follows are 2 T cell receptor beta chains derived from one specimen sequenced in a study of identical twins. TCRdb re-analysed the 5' RACE reads in MiXCR, keeping a single row per CDR3 protein. The sample has approximately 500,000 distinct CDR3 sequences; over 12% are singletons. The sample was also linked to a second study, of yellow fever vaccine responses in identical twins.

Sequencing input: CD4+ T cells sorted from blood. The receptors here all came from a woman under 30 in good health.

V and J are TRBV20-1 and TRBJ1-5, with D uncertain. This CDR3 is 13 amino acids long. Trimming took 2 bases from V and 4 from J, leaving 9 bases between them. Germline CDR1 is DFQATT and CDR2 is SNEGSKA (reference sequence). The CDR3 region is CSARPTPNQPQHF. The CDR3 DNA follows: TGCAGTGCTAGACCCACCCCGAATCAGCCCCAGCATTTT.

The genes are TRBV5-1 and TRBJ2-3, with 7 bases identical to TRBD1. V shed 0 bases, J shed 9 bases, and the junction held 10 bases outside the gene matches. Germline-derived CDR1 and CDR2 are SGHRS and YFSETQ. This CDR3 is 15 amino acids long. This CDR3 reads CASSLAGTDSGTQYF. The CDR3 DNA follows: TGCGCCAGCAGCTTGGCCGGGACAGACAGTGGCACGCAGTATTTT.